Following are 15 T cell receptor beta chains from one sample sequenced in a study of high-grade serous ovarian cancer treatment subgroups. Tumor samples were taken before definitive surgery or chemotherapy. Assay: immunoSEQ multiplex PCR; the TCRdb copy retains only in-frame clones and omits some. The sample has 30,000 to 40,000 clones, about 80% seen once. Sequencing input: tumor tissue. Receptor source: a human donor with high-grade serous ovarian cancer.

This clone was counted only a few times. The chain uses TRBV2 and TRBJ1-5; D not resolved. The CDR3 runs 13 residues. CDR1 and CDR2 (germline): SNHLY, FYNNEI. V lost 5 bases, J lost 4 bases, and 9 bases lay in between. The chain's CDR3 is CASSPGMNQPQHF. CDR3 bases: TGTGCCAGCAGTCCGGGAATGAATCAGCCCCAGCATTTT.

The V and J genes are TRBV7-3 and TRBJ2-3; 11 positions agree with TRBD2. V gave up 2 bases and J gave up 2 bases; unmatched junction bases: 9. The V gene's germline CDR1 is SGHTA and CDR2 FQGTGA. The CDR3 length is 18 residues. This CDR3 is CASSLWASGRQITDTQYF. Written as DNA, the CDR3 is TGTGCCAGCAGCTTATGGGCTAGCGGGAGGCAAATCACAGATACGCAGTATTTT.

This chain links TRBV18 with TRBJ2-7; D is possibly TRBD2 (6 bases). Trimming removed 3 bases from V and 4 bases from J, with 13 bases in between. This CDR3 spans 14 amino acids. Germline CDR1 KGHSH, CDR2 LQKENI. This CDR3 reads CASSPSDGGYEQYF. CDR3 nucleotides: TGTGCCAGCTCACCCTCGGACGGGGGTTACGAGCAGTACTTC.

The sample holds one count of this clone. The chain employs TRBV7-3 and TRBJ2-5; TRBD1 matches at 10 bases. The trim removed 5 bases at V and 1 base at J, leaving 7 bases unmatched. CDR1 is SGHTA and CDR2 is FQGTGA in the germline V gene. CDR3 length: 16 residues. In DNA form, the CDR3 reads TGTGCCAGCAGCGTGGGGACAGGGGCCCCCCAAGAGACCCAGTACTTC. Its translation is CASSVGTGAPQETQYF.

This CDR3 is CASSLTPTSGYNEQFF. The CDR3 DNA sequence: TGTGCCAGCAGCCTCACCCCGACTAGCGGCTACAATGAGCAGTTCTTC. The chain couples TRBV7-6 to TRBJ2-1; 9 nucleotides line up with TRBD2. CDR1 is SGHVS and CDR2 is FNYEAQ in the germline V gene. V dropped 5 bases and J dropped 3; count of bases not matched to a gene: 8. This CDR3 spans 16 amino acids. Supplemented by reference TRBV7-6 and TRBJ2-1, the full variable domain reads GAGVSQSPRYKVTKRGQDVALRCDPISGHVSLYWYRQALGQGPEFLTYFNYEAQQDKSGLPNDRFSAERPEGSISTLTIQRTEQRDSAMYRCASSLTPTSGYNEQFFGPGTRLTVL.

The chain is built from TRBV27 and TRBJ2-1, with D perhaps matching TRBD2 (5 bases). V dropped 7 bases and J dropped 11 bases, with 21 bases sitting between them. The germline CDR1 and CDR2 sequences are MNHEY and SMNVEV (reference sequence). The length of the CDR3 is 14 residues. The chain's CDR3 is CASKRTPGGLKQFF. The CDR3 nucleotides are TGTGCCAGCAAGAGGACCCCCGGAGGCCTTAAGCAGTTCTTC.

V gene TRBV4-1 combines with J gene TRBJ2-1; 9 bases align to TRBD2. Germline V gene data show CDR1 as MGHRA and CDR2 as YSYEKL. J was trimmed by 7 bases and V by 0 bases; bases with no gene match: 7. The CDR3 runs 16 residues. The CDR3 is CASSQEFAGGPNEQFF. Here the CDR3 DNA reads TGCGCCAGCAGCCAAGAATTTGCGGGAGGGCCTAATGAGCAGTTCTTC.

The CDR3 bases are TGTGCCATCACGGGATCCCGGGTCGAGCAGTACTTC. This codes for CAITGSRVEQYF. The chain is built from TRBV6-1 and TRBJ2-7; the D gene is possibly TRBD2 (5 bases). The germline V gene encodes CDR1 MNHNS and CDR2 SASEGT. The CDR3 loop spans 12 amino acids. V dropped 10 bases and J dropped 6 bases, with 16 bases sitting between them.

The chain carries TRBV7-6 and TRBJ2-1, with 10 bases matching TRBD2. The germline V gene encodes CDR1 SGHVS and CDR2 FNYEAQ. The trim removed 6 bases at V and 9 bases at J, leaving 5 bases unmatched. There are 13 residues in the CDR3. CDR3 amino acids: CASRPSGGVEQFF. The CDR3 region has the DNA TGTGCCAGCAGACCGAGCGGGGGGGTTGAGCAGTTCTTC.

The CDR3 DNA is TGTGCCAGTAGTAGGGACACAGGGTTTGGCTACACCTTC. Its translation: CASSRDTGFGYTF. V usage is TRBV19 and J usage is TRBJ1-2; D may be TRBD1 (6 bases). V was clipped by 4 bases and J by 7 bases, with 13 bases between them. The CDR3 spans 13 residues. Germline values: CDR1 LNHDA, CDR2 SQIVND (reference sequence).

The table lists this clone with a count of one. The rearrangement links TRBV11-2 to TRBJ2-1; unclear D gene. CDR1 and CDR2 from the germline V gene are SGHAT and FQNNGV. This CDR3 region has 15 residues. V gave up 5 bases and J gave up 3 bases, with 14 bases separating them. In DNA form, the CDR3 reads TGTGCCAGCAGCCAAGACCAGGCCTACTACAATGAGCAGTTCTTC. This sequence encodes CASSQDQAYYNEQFF.

DNA for the CDR3: TGCGCCAGCGGGAGGGGTCAGAGCGAGACCCAGTACTTC. It is translated as CASGRGQSETQYF. The gene calls are TRBV5-1 and TRBJ2-5; the match to TRBD2 covers 7 bases. The CDR3 runs to 13 residues. From germline, CDR1 is SGHRS and CDR2 YFSETQ. J lost 5 bases, V lost 7 bases, and 8 bases had no gene match.

This chain uses TRBV6-5 with TRBJ2-3, with D possibly called TRBD1 or TRBD2 (6 bases each). Trimming cost V 8 bases and J 0 bases, with 15 bases left between them. This CDR3 spans 15 amino acids. Germline assignment: CDR1 MNHEY and CDR2 SVGAGI. For the CDR3, the DNA is TGTGCCAGCGGACTTGGGGGGCTCAGCACAGATACGCAGTATTTT. Translation gives CASGLGGLSTDTQYF.

The CDR3 nucleotides are TGTGCCACCAGCAGAGAAATCTCCGACAGCGTCTATGGCTACACCTTC. It is translated as CATSREISDSVYGYTF. V gene TRBV15 combines with J gene TRBJ1-2, with D perhaps TRBD1 (5 bases). Germline assignment: CDR1 LNHNV and CDR2 YYDKDF (reference sequence). Trimming shortened V by 0 bases and J by 4 bases, and 15 bases separated the two germline ends. The CDR3 totals 16 residues.

The gene calls are TRBV7-3 and TRBJ2-1; 10 nucleotides line up with TRBD2. Trimming took 5 bases from V and 7 from J; bases not matched to a gene: 11. Germline-derived CDR1 and CDR2 are SGHTA and FQGTGA. The length of the CDR3 is 16 residues. CDR3 nucleotide sequence: TGTGCCAGCAGCGCCCACACTAGCGGGATCAGGAATGAGCAGTTCTTC. It encodes CASSAHTSGIRNEQFF.